Below, 9 T cell receptor beta chains from the same sample are listed, as sequenced in a study of Tregs in tolerant kidney transplant recipients. Some clones are missing from TCRdb's copy, which holds only in-frame ones; the method was immunoSEQ multiplex PCR. The clone table shows 20,000 to 30,000 clones, with the ten largest holding approximately 3.7%. Related graft donors supplied nonmyeloablative bone marrow transplants, and mixed chimerism was transient. Sample: CD4+ T cells from blood (PBMCs), taken 6 months after the transplant. These receptors originate from a human patient who received a combined kidney and bone marrow transplant. Some T cells may be transferred from the graft donor.

As regards this clone: The sequenced fragment ends 3 residues before the CDR3 boundary, so the rest is inferred from the germline J gene. The chain is built from TRBV7-2 and TRBJ1-2, with 8 bases aligning to TRBD1. Germline trimming cut 5 bases from V and 7 bases from J; bases unmatched to any gene: 9. The V gene's germline CDR1 is SGHTA and CDR2 FQGNSA. CDR3 length: 14 residues. The sequenced CDR3 bases are TGTGCCAGCAGCCCCCGACAGGGGTTGAGTGGC. Its translation is CASSPRQGLSG. The whole CDR3 protein is CASSPRQGLSGYTF.

As to this clone: The read ends 3 residues early relative to the CDR3; the germline J gene fills the gap. The chain combines TRBV19 with TRBJ2-7; TRBD2 is a possible D gene (5 bases). The CDR3 runs to 13 residues. The V end was cut by 5 bases, the J end by 0 bases, with 8 bases between. Germline values: CDR1 LNHDA, CDR2 SQIVND (reference sequence). The CDR3 bases that were read are TGTGCCAGTAGTCTTCGGGGCTCCTACGAG. Its translation is CASSLRGSYE. The entire CDR3 reads CASSLRGSYEQYF.

Notes on this clone: The sequence runs out 3 residues before the end of the CDR3; the remainder is reconstructed from the germline J gene. The gene calls are TRBV18 and TRBJ2-7; 10 bases are a match to TRBD1. The germline gives CDR1 KGHSH, CDR2 LQKENI. This CDR3 region has 14 residues. V lost 4 bases, J lost 4 bases, and 4 bases stayed unmatched. CDR3 residues: CASSHSGQGYEQYF. The part of the CDR3 DNA that was read is TGTGCCAGCTCACACTCGGGACAGGGGTACGAG.

Details on this clone: The CDR3 is cut off 3 residues early in the read; its end comes from the germline J gene. The chain has TRBV19 and TRBJ1-5; no clear D gene. The germline V gene has CDR1 LNHDA and CDR2 SQIVND (reference sequence). The germline V and J ends were trimmed by 3 bases and 9 bases, with 18 bases remaining between them. The CDR3 sequence is 15 residues long. The CDR3 sequence: CASSMSGQEVRPQHF. Incomplete CDR3 DNA: TGTGCCAGTAGTATGAGCGGGCAGGAGGTAAGGCCC.

With regard to this clone: The CDR3 end lies 3 residues beyond the end of the read and is filled in from the germline J gene. The gene calls are TRBV6-1 and TRBJ1-6; D possibly corresponds to TRBD1 (6 bases). The CDR3 loop spans 16 amino acids. Trimming took off 2 bases at V and 11 bases at J, with 19 bases between the two ends. The V gene's germline CDR1 is MNHNS and CDR2 SASEGT. CDR3 loop: CASSERWGTGWPPLHF. CDR3 DNA (partial): TGTGCCAGCAGTGAACGGTGGGGAACAGGGTGGCCACCC.

As regards this clone: The CDR3 is cut off 3 residues early in the read; its end comes from the germline J gene. The rearrangement links TRBV7-9 to TRBJ1-4; no clear D. The CDR3 runs to 14 residues. Between the trimmed V and J ends, which lost 1 base and 7 bases, there was a span of 10 bases. From germline, CDR1 is SEHNR and CDR2 FQNEAQ (reference sequence). The sequenced part of the CDR3 DNA is TGTGCCAGCAGCTTAGTCGTTGGGCGTGAAAAA. Translated, it gives CASSLVVGREK. The full CDR3 protein reads CASSLVVGREKLFF.

On this clone: The missing CDR3 end, 3 residues past where the read stops, is filled in from the germline J gene. This chain links TRBV10-3 with TRBJ1-4; 7 nucleotides match TRBD1. Germline V gene lookup returns CDR1 ENHRY and CDR2 SYGVKD. The CDR3 has 13 residues. Trimming cost V 4 bases and J 7 bases; bases outside gene matches: 3. This CDR3 is CAISGYRGEKLFF. CDR3 bases read: TGTGCCATCAGTGGTTACAGGGGTGAAAAA.

In the case of this clone: Sequencing ends 3 residues short of the CDR3 end; the germline J gene provides the rest. The same CDR3 is also encoded by other DNA sequences in this sample. The chain is built from TRBV19 and TRBJ1-1; 7 positions agree with TRBD1. Trimming took 9 bases from V and 5 from J; bases not matched to a gene: 6. Germline V gene lookup returns CDR1 LNHDA and CDR2 SQIVND (reference sequence). The CDR3 contains 12 residues. The CDR3 bases that were read are TGTGCCAGCAGGGGGAGGGGAACTGAA. Translation: CASRGRGTE. The full CDR3 is CASRGRGTEAFF.

Of note for this clone: The CDR3 is cut off 3 residues early in the read; its end comes from the germline J gene. The gene calls are TRBV20-1 and TRBJ2-2; TRBD2 agrees at 9 bases. Germline V gives CDR1 DFQATT, CDR2 SNEGSKA (reference sequence). V lost 4 bases to trimming and J lost 7 bases; unmatched junction nucleotides: 4. The CDR3 covers 13 residues. CDR3 region: CSATRGRDGELFF. The CDR3 DNA, read in part, is TGCAGTGCTACCCGCGGGAGGGACGGGGAG.